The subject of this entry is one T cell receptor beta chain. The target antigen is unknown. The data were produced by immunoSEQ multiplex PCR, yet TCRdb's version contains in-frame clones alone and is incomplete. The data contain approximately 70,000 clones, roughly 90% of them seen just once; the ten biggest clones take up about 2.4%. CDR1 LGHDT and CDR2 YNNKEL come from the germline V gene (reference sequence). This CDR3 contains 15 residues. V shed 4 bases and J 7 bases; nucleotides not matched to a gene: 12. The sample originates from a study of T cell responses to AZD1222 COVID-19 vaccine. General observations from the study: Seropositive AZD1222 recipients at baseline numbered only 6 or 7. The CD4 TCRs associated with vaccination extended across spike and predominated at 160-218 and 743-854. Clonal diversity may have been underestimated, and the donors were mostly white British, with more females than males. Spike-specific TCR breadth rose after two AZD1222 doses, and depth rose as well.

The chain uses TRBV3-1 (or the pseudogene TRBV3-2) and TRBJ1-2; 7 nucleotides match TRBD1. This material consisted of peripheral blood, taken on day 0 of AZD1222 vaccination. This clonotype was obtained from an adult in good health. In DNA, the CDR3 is TGTGCCAGCAGCCGGGCTGAGACAGGGAGTTTTGGCTACACCTTC. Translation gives CASSRAETGSFGYTF.